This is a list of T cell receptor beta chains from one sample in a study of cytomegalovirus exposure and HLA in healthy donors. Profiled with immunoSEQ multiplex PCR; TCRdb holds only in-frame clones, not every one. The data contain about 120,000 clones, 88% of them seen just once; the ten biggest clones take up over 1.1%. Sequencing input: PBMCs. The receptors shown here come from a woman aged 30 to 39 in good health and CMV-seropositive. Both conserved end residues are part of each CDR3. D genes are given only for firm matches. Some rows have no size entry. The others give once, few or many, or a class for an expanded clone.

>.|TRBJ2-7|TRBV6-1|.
TGTGCCACCACCGACGGGGGAACCTACGAGCAGTACTTC
CATTDGGTYEQYF
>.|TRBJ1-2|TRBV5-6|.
TGTGCCAGCAGCTTCAGGGGACGCTATGGCTACACCTTC
CASSFRGRYGYTF
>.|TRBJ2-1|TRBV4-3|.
TGCGCCAGCAGCCAAGAAGTCCGGGGGAGCTCCTACAATGAGCAGTTCTTC
CASSQEVRGSSYNEQFF
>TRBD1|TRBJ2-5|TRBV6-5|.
TGTGCCAGCAGTTTAACGACAGGGACCCAAGAGACCCAGTACTTC
CASSLTTGTQETQYF
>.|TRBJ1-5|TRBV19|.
TGTGCCAGTAGTGACTGGAGCAATCAGCCCCAGCATTTT
CASSDWSNQPQHF
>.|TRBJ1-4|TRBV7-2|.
TGTGCCAGCAGCCCCGGAGGCGAGGGGAGGGAAAAACTGTTTTTT
CASSPGGEGREKLFF
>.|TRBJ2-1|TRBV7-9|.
TGTGCCAGCAAACCGTCTCTTGGGGGCACTGAGCAGTTCTTC
CASKPSLGGTEQFF
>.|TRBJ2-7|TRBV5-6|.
TGTGCCAGCAGCTTGTATCAGGGGGGCTACGAGCAGTACTTC
CASSLYQGGYEQYF
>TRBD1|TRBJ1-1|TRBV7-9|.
TGTGCCAGCAGCCCCGGACAGGGAATGAACACTGAAGCTTTCTTT
CASSPGQGMNTEAFF
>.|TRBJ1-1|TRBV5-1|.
TGCGCCAGCAGCTCAGGAATCGTCTCGAACACTGAAGCTTTCTTT
CASSSGIVSNTEAFF
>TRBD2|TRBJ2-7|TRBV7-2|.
TGTGCCAGCAGCTTAGTTCCTAGCGGAGAGGCCCACGAGCAGTACTTC
CASSLVPSGEAHEQYF
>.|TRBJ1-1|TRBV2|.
TGTGCCAGCAGTCCCGGGACACCGAACACTGAAGCTTTCTTT
CASSPGTPNTEAFF
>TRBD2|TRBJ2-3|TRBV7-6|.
TGTGCCAGCAGTCGGACTAGCGGGACTCAAGATACGCAGTATTTT
CASSRTSGTQDTQYF
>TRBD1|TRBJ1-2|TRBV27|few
TGTGCCAGCAGGAGACAGGGGGCGGAGGGCTACACCTTC
CASRRQGAEGYTF